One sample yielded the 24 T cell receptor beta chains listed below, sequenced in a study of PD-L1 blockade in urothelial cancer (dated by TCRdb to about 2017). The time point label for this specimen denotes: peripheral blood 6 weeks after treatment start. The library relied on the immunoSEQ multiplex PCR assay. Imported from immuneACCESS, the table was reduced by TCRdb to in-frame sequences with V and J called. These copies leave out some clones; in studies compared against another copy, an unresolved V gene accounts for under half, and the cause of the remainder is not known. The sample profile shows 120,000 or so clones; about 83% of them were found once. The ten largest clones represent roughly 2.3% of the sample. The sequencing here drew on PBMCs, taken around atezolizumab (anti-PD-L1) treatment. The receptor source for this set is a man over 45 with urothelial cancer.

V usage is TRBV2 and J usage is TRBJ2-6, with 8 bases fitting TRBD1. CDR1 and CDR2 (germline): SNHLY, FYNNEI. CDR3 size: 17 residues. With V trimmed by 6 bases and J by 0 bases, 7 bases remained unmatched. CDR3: CASSLQGGYSGANVLTF. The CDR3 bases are TGTGCCAGCAGCCTACAGGGGGGATACTCTGGGGCCAACGTCCTGACTTTC.

The CDR3 here is CAWSGVGIQYF. The CDR3 coding sequence is TGTGCCTGGAGCGGGGTTGGCATTCAGTACTTC. V gene TRBV30 combines with J gene TRBJ2-4, with D perhaps matching TRBD2 (5 bases). CDR1 is GTSNPN, CDR2 SVGIG, per germline (reference sequence). Trimming removed 3 bases from V and 9 bases from J, with 9 bases in between. This CDR3 has 11 amino acids. Full variable domain (missing parts from reference TRBV30 and TRBJ2-4): SQTIHQWPATLVQPVGSPLSLECTVEGTSNPNLYWYRQAAGRGLQLLFYSVGIGQISSEVPQNLSASRPQDRQFILSSKKLLLSDSGFYLCAWSGVGIQYFGAGTRLSVL.

Here the CDR3 DNA reads TGTGCCAGCAGTCCGACAGGGACTTACCGAAACACCATATATTTT. It translates to CASSPTGTYRNTIYF. This chain uses TRBV28 with TRBJ1-3; 7 nucleotides agree with TRBD1. Germline trimming cut 5 bases from V and 5 bases from J; bases unmatched to any gene: 9. Germline V gene data show CDR1 as MDHEN and CDR2 as SYDVKM. This CDR3 has 15 residues. The full variable domain, rest sourced from reference TRBV28 and TRBJ1-3, is DVKVTQSSRYLVKRTGEKVFLECVQDMDHENMFWYRQDPGLGLRLIYFSYDVKMKEKGDIPEGYSVSREKKERFSLILESASTNQTSMYLCASSPTGTYRNTIYFGEGSWLTVV.

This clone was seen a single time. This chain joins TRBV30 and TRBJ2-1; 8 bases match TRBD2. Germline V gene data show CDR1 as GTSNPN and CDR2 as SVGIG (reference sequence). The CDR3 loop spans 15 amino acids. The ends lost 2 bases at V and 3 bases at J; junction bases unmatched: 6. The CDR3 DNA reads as TGTGCCTGGAGTTTCGGGAGGGCCAGCTACAATGAGCAGTTCTTC. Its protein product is CAWSFGRASYNEQFF.

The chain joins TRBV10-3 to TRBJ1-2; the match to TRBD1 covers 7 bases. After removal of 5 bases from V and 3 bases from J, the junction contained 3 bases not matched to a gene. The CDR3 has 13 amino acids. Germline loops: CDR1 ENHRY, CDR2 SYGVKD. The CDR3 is CAISLGTDYGYTF. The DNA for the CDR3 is TGTGCCATCAGTCTCGGGACAGACTATGGCTACACCTTC.

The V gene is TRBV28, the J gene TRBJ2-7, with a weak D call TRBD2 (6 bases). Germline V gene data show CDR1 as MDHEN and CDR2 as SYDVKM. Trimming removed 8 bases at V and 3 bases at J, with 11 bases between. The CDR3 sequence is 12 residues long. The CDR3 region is CASLTRGYEQYF. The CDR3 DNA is TGTGCCAGCCTGACGCGGGGCTACGAGCAGTACTTC.

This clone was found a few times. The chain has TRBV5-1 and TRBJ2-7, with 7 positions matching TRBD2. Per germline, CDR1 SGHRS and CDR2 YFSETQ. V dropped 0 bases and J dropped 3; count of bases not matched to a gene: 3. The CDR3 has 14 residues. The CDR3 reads CASSLGSGVYEQYF. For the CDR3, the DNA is TGCGCCAGCAGCTTGGGGAGCGGGGTCTACGAGCAGTACTTC.

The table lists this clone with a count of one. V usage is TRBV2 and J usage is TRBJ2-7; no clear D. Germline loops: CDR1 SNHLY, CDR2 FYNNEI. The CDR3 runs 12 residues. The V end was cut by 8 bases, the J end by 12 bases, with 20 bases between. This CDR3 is CASWKTASHGYF. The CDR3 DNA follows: TGTGCCAGCTGGAAGACGGCTAGTCACGGGTACTTC.

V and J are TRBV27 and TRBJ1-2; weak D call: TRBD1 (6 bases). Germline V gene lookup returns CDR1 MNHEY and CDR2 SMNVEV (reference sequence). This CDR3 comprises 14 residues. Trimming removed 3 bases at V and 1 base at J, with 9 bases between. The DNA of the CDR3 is TGTGCCAGCAGTTTCGGACAGAATAACTATGGCTACACCTTC. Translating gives CASSFGQNNYGYTF.

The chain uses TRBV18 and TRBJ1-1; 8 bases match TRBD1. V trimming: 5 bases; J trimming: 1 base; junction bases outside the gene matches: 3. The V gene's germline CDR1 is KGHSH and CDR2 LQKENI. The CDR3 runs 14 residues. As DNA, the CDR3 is TGTGCCAGCTCAAAAGACAGGGGGAACACTGAAGCTTTCTTT. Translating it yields CASSKDRGNTEAFF. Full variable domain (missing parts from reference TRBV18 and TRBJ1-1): NAGVMQNPRHLVRRRGQEARLRCSPMKGHSHVYWYRQLPEEGLKFMVYLQKENIIDESGMPKERFSAEFPKEGPSILRIQQVVRGDSAAYFCASSKDRGNTEAFFGQGTRLTVV.

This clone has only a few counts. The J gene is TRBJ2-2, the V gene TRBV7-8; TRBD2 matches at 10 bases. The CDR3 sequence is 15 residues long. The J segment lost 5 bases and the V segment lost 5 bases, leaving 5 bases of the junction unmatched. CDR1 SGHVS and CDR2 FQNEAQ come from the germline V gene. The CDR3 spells CASSQAGGATGELFF. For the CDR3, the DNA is TGTGCCAGCAGCCAAGCGGGAGGGGCAACCGGGGAGCTGTTTTTT. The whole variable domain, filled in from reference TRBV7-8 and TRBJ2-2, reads GAGVSQSPRYKVAKRGQDVALRCDPISGHVSLFWYQQALGQGPEFLTYFQNEAQLDKSGLPSDRFFAERPEGSVSTLKIQRTQQEDSAVYLCASSQAGGATGELFFGEGSRLTVL.

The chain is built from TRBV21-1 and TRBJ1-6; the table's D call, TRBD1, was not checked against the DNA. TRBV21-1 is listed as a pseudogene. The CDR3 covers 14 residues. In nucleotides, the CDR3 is TGTGCCAGCAGCATAACAGGGTATAATTCACCCCTCCACTTT. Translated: CASSITGYNSPLHF.

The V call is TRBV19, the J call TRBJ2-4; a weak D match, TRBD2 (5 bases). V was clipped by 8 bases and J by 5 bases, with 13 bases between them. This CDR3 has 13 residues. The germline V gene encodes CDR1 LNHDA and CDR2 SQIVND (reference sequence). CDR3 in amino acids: CASSKLDENIQYF. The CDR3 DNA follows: TGTGCCAGTTCCAAACTAGACGAAAACATTCAGTACTTC.

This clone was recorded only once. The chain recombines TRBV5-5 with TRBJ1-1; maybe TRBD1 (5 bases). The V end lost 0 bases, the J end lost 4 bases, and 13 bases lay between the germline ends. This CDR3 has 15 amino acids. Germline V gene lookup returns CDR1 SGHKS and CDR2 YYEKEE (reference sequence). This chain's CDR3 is CASSLAPQGSTEAFF. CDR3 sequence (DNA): TGTGCCAGCAGCTTGGCTCCTCAGGGTAGCACTGAAGCTTTCTTT.

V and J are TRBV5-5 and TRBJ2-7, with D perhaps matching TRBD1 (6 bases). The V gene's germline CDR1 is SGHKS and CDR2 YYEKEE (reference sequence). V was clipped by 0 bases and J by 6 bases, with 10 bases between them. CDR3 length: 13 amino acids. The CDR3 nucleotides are TGTGCCAGCAGCTTGGCCAGGGGTCTCGAGCAGTACTTC. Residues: CASSLARGLEQYF.

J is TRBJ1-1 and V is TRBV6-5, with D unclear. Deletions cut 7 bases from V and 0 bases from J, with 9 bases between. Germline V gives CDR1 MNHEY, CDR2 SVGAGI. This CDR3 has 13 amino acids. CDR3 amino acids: CASKEVMNTEAFF. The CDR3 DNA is TGTGCCAGCAAAGAGGTAATGAACACTGAAGCTTTCTTT.

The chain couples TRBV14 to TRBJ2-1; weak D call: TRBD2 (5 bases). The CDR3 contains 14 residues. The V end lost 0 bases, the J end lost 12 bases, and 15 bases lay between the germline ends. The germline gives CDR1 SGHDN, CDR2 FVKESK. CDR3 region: CASSQDLGEGRQFF. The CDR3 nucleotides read TGTGCCAGCAGCCAAGATTTGGGAGAGGGCCGGCAGTTCTTC.

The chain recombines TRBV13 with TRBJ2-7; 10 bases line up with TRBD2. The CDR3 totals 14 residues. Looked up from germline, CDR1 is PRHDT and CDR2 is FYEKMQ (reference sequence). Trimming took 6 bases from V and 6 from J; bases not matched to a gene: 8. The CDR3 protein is CASSLSAGGPEQYF. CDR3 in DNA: TGTGCCAGCAGTCTTTCAGCGGGAGGGCCCGAGCAGTACTTC.

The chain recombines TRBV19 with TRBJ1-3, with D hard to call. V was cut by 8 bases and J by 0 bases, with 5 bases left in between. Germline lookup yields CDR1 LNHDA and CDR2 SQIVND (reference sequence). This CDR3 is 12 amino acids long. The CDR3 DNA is TGTGCCAGTTCTGTCTCTGGAAACACCATATATTTT. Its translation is CASSVSGNTIYF.

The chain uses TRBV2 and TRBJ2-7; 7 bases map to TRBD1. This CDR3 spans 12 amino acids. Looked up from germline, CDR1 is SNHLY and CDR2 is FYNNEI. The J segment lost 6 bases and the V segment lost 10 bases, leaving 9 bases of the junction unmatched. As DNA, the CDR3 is TGTGCCACGGACCAACAGGGGTCCGAGCAGTACTTC. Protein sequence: CATDQQGSEQYF.

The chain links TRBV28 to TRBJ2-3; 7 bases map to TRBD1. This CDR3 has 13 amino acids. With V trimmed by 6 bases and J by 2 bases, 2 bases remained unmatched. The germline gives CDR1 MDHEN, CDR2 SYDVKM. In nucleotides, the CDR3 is TGTGCCAGCAGCGGACAGGACACAGATACGCAGTATTTT. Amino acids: CASSGQDTDTQYF.

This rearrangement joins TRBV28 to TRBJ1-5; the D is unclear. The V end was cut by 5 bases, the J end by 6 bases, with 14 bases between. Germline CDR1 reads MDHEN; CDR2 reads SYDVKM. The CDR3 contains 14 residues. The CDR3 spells CASSQSLGPQPQHF. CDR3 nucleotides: TGTGCCAGCAGTCAGTCTTTGGGCCCTCAGCCCCAGCATTTT.

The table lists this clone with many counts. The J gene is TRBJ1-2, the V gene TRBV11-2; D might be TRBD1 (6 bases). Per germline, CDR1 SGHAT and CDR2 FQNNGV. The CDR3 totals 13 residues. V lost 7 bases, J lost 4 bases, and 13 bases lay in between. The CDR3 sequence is CASTPQGSYGYTF. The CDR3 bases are TGTGCCAGCACCCCCCAGGGGAGCTATGGCTACACCTTC.

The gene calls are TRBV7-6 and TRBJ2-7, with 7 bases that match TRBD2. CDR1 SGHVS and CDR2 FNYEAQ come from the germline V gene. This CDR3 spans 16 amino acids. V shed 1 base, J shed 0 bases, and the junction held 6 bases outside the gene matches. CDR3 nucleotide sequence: TGTGCCAGCAGCTTAGGACCGCTAGCGGCCTCCTACGAGCAGTACTTC. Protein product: CASSLGPLAASYEQYF.